This T cell receptor beta chain was identified during a study of blood T cells in healthy people across ages. Trimming cost V 1 base and J 4 bases, with 13 bases left between them. Germline V gives CDR1 MGHRA, CDR2 YSYEKL. CDR3 size: 15 residues. It was with a sample-barcoded 5' primer and a J-beta primer mix that a second PCR of roughly 6 to 12 cycles was run. One entry per CDR3 protein, called by TCRdb with MiXCR from the 5' RACE reads. The sample contains fewer than 950,000 distinct CDR3 sequences, roughly 50% of which appear only once. This sequence was found in a man of 80 years or more in good health. The rearrangement links TRBV4-1 to TRBJ2-5; D possibly corresponds to TRBD1 (6 bases). Specimen: blood. CDR3 region: CASSQVLGTLETQYF. CDR3 nucleotides: TGCGCCAGCAGCCAAGTCCTTGGGACACTAGAGACCCAGTACTTC.